The 10 T cell receptor beta chains given below trace back to one sample, sequenced in a study of blood T cell repertoires in COVID-19. Libraries were prepared by immunoSEQ multiplex PCR; TCRdb keeps only in-frame clonotypes and omits some of them. The sample lists roughly 330,000 clones, about 90% seen once, with about 5.7% in the top ten. Sequenced sample: PBMCs or T cells enriched from blood (not recorded which). The receptors were gathered from a woman aged 25 to 45 who had recovered from COVID-19.

The J gene is TRBJ1-3, the V gene TRBV7-2; D remains ambiguous. This CDR3 has 16 residues. Trimming shortened V by 5 bases and J by 2 bases, and 16 bases separated the two germline ends. Germline V gene data show CDR1 as SGHTA and CDR2 as FQGNSA. The CDR3 bases are TGTGCCAGCAGCATATCCGCCAGGCAGACTGGAAACACCATATATTTT. Amino acid sequence: CASSISARQTGNTIYF.

The rearrangement links TRBV12-5 to TRBJ2-7; 9 nucleotides match TRBD1. Trimming cost V 3 bases and J 0 bases; bases outside gene matches: 12. This CDR3 region has 18 residues. Germline V CDR1 and CDR2: LGHNT, FRNRAP. As DNA, the CDR3 is TGTGCTAGTGGTTTTGTCCCTGTTGCGGGACAGGGCTCCTACGAGCAGTACTTC. Protein sequence: CASGFVPVAGQGSYEQYF.

The chain carries TRBV28 and TRBJ1-2; no firm D call. The length of the CDR3 is 12 residues. Deletions cut 8 bases from V and 4 bases from J, with 11 bases between. Germline V gives CDR1 MDHEN, CDR2 SYDVKM. The CDR3 nucleotides are TGTGCCAGCCAGACTACCATCTATGGCTACACCTTC. Translation gives CASQTTIYGYTF.

This clone was counted a few times. The chain employs TRBV7-2 and TRBJ2-2; TRBD2 is a possible D gene (5 bases). The germline gives CDR1 SGHTA, CDR2 FQGNSA. CDR3 size: 14 residues. Trimming removed 0 bases at V and 7 bases at J, with 9 bases between. CDR3 sequence reads: CASSLAREGGELFF. In DNA form, the CDR3 reads TGTGCCAGCAGCTTAGCCCGGGAAGGCGGGGAGCTGTTTTTT. Combining the CDR3 with reference TRBV7-2 and TRBJ2-2 gives the whole variable domain GAGVSQSPSNKVTEKGKDVELRCDPISGHTALYWYRQSLGQGLEFLIYFQGNSAPDKSGLPSDRFSAERTGGSVSTLTIQRTQQEDSAVYLCASSLAREGGELFFGEGSRLTVL.

This clone was detected a few times. This rearrangement joins TRBV7-6 to TRBJ1-2; 8 nucleotides line up with TRBD1. The trim removed 2 bases at V and 6 bases at J, leaving 11 bases unmatched. CDR1 and CDR2 from the germline V gene are SGHVS and FNYEAQ. The CDR3 extends over 16 amino acids. CDR3 region: CASSLTRRTGSHGYTF. DNA for the CDR3: TGTGCCAGCAGCTTAACACGACGGACAGGGAGTCATGGCTACACCTTC.

The V gene is TRBV5-4, the J gene TRBJ2-1; TRBD1 matches at 7 bases. J lost 7 bases, V lost 0 bases, and 4 bases had no gene match. The CDR3 runs to 14 residues. The germline CDR1 and CDR2 sequences are SGHNT and YYREEE (reference sequence). CDR3 region: CASSLGTRGNEQFF. The CDR3 DNA reads as TGTGCCAGCAGCTTGGGGACCAGGGGGAATGAGCAGTTCTTC.

The chain links TRBV6-5 to TRBJ1-2; D unresolved. Trimming removed 4 bases from V and 7 bases from J, with 10 bases in between. CDR1 and CDR2 from the germline V gene are MNHEY and SVGAGI. This CDR3 comprises 12 residues. The CDR3 here is CASSSRSGGYTF. The CDR3 coding sequence is TGTGCCAGCAGTTCTAGGTCGGGTGGCTACACCTTC.

This clone has just a few counts. The chain carries TRBV5-1 and TRBJ1-3; unclear D gene. Trimming took off 4 bases at V and 0 bases at J, with 14 bases between the two ends. CDR1 and CDR2 (germline): SGHRS, YFSETQ. The CDR3 extends over 16 amino acids. DNA for the CDR3: TGCGCCAGCAGCCCGCTCGGTCCCGGCTCTGGAAACACCATATATTTT. It specifies CASSPLGPGSGNTIYF.

The CDR3 is CASSLDGRETQYF. The CDR3 DNA is TGTGCCAGCAGCTTGGACGGGAGGGAGACCCAGTACTTC. The chain joins TRBV5-4 to TRBJ2-5; 7 bases are shared with TRBD2. CDR3 length: 13 amino acids. CDR1 and CDR2 (germline): SGHNT, YYREEE (reference sequence). The trim removed 0 bases at V and 5 bases at J, leaving 1 base unmatched.

CDR3 amino acids: CASSRNDRGLSDTQYF. The DNA for the CDR3 is TGTGCCAGCAGTCGAAACGACAGGGGGCTCTCAGATACGCAGTATTTT. J is TRBJ2-3 and V is TRBV7-9; 10 bases match TRBD1. The germline CDR1 and CDR2 sequences are SEHNR and FQNEAQ (reference sequence). The CDR3 is 16 amino acids. Germline trimming cut 6 bases from V and 4 bases from J; bases unmatched to any gene: 10. Full variable domain (rest looked up from reference TRBV7-9 and TRBJ2-3): DTGVSQNPRHKITKRGQNVTFRCDPISEHNRLYWYRQTLGQGPEFLTYFQNEAQLEKSRLLSDRFSAERPKGSFSTLEIQRTEQGDSAMYLCASSRNDRGLSDTQYFGPGTRLTVL.